This TCR beta chain was observed in a study of blood T cell repertoires in COVID-19. Using immunoSEQ multiplex PCR, the repertoire was profiled, and TCRdb retains in-frame clones only, with some absent. The sample lists more than 350,000 clones; approximately 90% were seen once. The participants were between roughly 18 and 89 years old and came from 24 US areas. Within 2 weeks before study entry, exposed participants met a COVID-19 case. Trimming took off 3 bases at V and 7 bases at J, with 6 bases between the two ends. Germline CDR1 and CDR2: MDHEN and SYDVKM. The CDR3 has 11 residues. Sequencing was carried out using PBMCs or T cells enriched from blood (not recorded which). This clonotype originated in a woman between 18 and 29 years old who had been exposed to COVID-19. The V and J genes are TRBV28 and TRBJ1-1, with D unresolved. CDR3 loop: CASSFGNEAFF. The CDR3 DNA reads TGTGCCAGCAGTTTCGGGAATGAAGCTTTCTTT.